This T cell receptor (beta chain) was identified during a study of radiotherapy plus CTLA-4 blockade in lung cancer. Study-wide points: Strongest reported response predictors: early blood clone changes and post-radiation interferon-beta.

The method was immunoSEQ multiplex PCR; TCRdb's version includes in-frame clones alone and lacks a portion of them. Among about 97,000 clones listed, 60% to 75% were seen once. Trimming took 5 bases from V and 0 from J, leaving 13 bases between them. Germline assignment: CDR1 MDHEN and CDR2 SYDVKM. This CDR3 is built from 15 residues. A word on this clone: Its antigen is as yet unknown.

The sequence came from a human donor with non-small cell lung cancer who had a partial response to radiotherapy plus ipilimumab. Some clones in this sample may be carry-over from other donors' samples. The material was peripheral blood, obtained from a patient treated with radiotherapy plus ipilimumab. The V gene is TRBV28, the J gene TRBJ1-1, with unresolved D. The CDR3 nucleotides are TGTGCCAGCAGTGAGTTGGTAAGAATGAACACTGAAGCTTTCTTT. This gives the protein CASSELVRMNTEAFF.